This section outlines one T cell receptor beta chain sequence together with its context. The target antigen is unknown. Per the germline V gene, CDR1 is SQVTM and CDR2 is ANQGSEA. Trimming removed 4 bases from V and 4 bases from J, with 10 bases in between. The CDR3 loop spans 12 amino acids. Donors were drawn from the approximately 120-subject validation cohort, separate from the roughly 700-subject first cohort. This sample was included in a study of cytomegalovirus exposure and HLA in healthy donors. Background on the study: A later analysis reported the same platform for the roughly 120 validation repertoires and the approximately 670 first-cohort repertoires. General study findings and limits: Cytomegalovirus association was assigned to about 150 TCR beta chains. The classifier, whose performance was assessed in both the original and validation cohorts, reportedly diagnosed cytomegalovirus status with high specificity and sensitivity.

Produced via immunoSEQ multiplex PCR; TCRdb's table is partial and in-frame only. Of fewer than 90,000 clones in the sample, 94% were seen once. The rearrangement uses TRBV29-1 and TRBJ2-5; perhaps TRBD2 as D (5 bases). Sequenced sample: PBMCs. This receptor was obtained from a woman in her late teens or twenties in good health and CMV-seronegative. The CDR3 is CSVGEFSETQYF. CDR3 in DNA: TGCAGCGTTGGGGAGTTTTCAGAGACCCAGTACTTC. The full variable domain, its missing parts supplied by reference TRBV29-1 and TRBJ2-5, is SAVISQKPSRDICQRGTSLTIQCQVDSQVTMMFWYRQQPGQSLTLIATANQGSEATYESGFVIDKFPISRPNLTFSTLTVSNMSPEDSSIYLCSVGEFSETQYFGPGTRLLVL.